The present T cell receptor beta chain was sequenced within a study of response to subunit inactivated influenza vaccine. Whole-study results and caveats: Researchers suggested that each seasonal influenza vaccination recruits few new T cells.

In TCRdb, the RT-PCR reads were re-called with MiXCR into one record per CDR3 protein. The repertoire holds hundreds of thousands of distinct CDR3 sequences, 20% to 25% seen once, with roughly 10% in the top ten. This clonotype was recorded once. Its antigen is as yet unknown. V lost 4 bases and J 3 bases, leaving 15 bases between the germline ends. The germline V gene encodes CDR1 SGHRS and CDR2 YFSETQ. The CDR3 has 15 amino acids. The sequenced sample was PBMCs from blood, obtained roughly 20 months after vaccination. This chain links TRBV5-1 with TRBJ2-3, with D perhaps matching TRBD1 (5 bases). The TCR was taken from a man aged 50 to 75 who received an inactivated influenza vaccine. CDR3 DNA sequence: TGCGCCAGCAGCCCGAAGGGGCCGGATACAGATACGCAGTATTTT. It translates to CASSPKGPDTDTQYF.